Presented here are 32 T cell receptor beta chains from one specimen sequenced in a study of shared clonotypes between healthy human individuals. Cells designated naive CD8 were CD45RO-negative and were positively selected for CCR7, with terminally differentiated effector memory CD45RA+ cells excluded. The table came from immunoSEQ multiplex PCR; TCRdb's copy has only in-frame clones and leaves some out. The sample comprises about 2 million clones, about 95% of which are singletons, and around 1.1% rests with the top ten. Material for sequencing was naive CD8+ T cells sorted from blood. These receptors originate from a man between 18 and 35 years old in good health.

The CDR3 region has the DNA TGTGCCAGCAGCTTTCTAGTCACAGATACGCAGTATTTT. Translated, it gives CASSFLVTDTQYF. The chain couples TRBV11-2 to TRBJ2-3, with D hard to call. Per the germline V gene, CDR1 is SGHAT and CDR2 is FQNNGV. The V gene lost 3 bases and the J gene lost 2 bases, with 6 bases spanning the gap. This CDR3 is built from 13 residues.

The V call is TRBV6-1, the J call TRBJ2-7, with D unclear. With 3 bases removed from V and 2 bases from J, the gap between germline ends came to 14 bases. CDR1 is MNHNS, CDR2 SASEGT, per germline. The CDR3 spans 15 residues. The DNA of the CDR3 is TGTGCCAGCAGTGAGGACCGCCCCTATACCTACGAGCAGTACTTC. Residues: CASSEDRPYTYEQYF.

The CDR3 DNA reads as TGTGCCAGCTCGACAGGTTACACTGAAGCTTTCTTT. Its protein product is CASSTGYTEAFF. This sequence joins TRBV5-6 and TRBJ1-1; tentative D call: TRBD1 (6 bases). Germline CDR1 reads SGHDT; CDR2 reads YYEEEE. V was clipped by 7 bases and J by 3 bases, with 10 bases between them. This CDR3 is built from 12 residues.

This chain joins TRBV29-1 and TRBJ2-2; 8 bases are a match to TRBD1. The germline gives CDR1 SQVTM, CDR2 ANQGSEA. The CDR3 runs 15 residues. The ends lost 1 base at V and 4 bases at J; junction bases unmatched: 5. The CDR3 DNA is TGCAGCGTTGAAGCAGGACAGGGAACCACCGGGGAGCTGTTTTTT. Encoded protein: CSVEAGQGTTGELFF.

The chain has TRBV5-6 and TRBJ1-1; 7 bases agree with TRBD1. Per germline, CDR1 SGHDT and CDR2 YYEEEE. The CDR3 extends over 13 amino acids. J was trimmed by 4 bases and V by 4 bases; bases with no gene match: 4. CDR3 DNA sequence: TGTGCCAGCAGCCCCACAGGGGCCACTGAAGCTTTCTTT. The encoded protein is CASSPTGATEAFF.

V is TRBV29-1 and J is TRBJ2-2, with D maybe TRBD1 (5 bases). Between the trimmed V and J ends, which lost 7 bases and 0 bases, there was a span of 9 bases. Per germline, CDR1 SQVTM and CDR2 ANQGSEA. The CDR3 covers 13 residues. CDR3 amino acids: CSAGIPNTGELFF. The DNA of the CDR3 is TGCAGCGCAGGGATTCCGAACACCGGGGAGCTGTTTTTT.

The rearrangement joins TRBV9 to TRBJ2-5, with D perhaps TRBD1 or TRBD2 (5 bases each). The CDR3 has 14 residues. V gave up 6 bases and J gave up 1 base, with 13 bases separating them. Germline V gene lookup returns CDR1 SGDLS and CDR2 YYNGEE. CDR3: CASTPFGGQETQYF. The CDR3 nucleotides read TGTGCCAGCACCCCCTTTGGGGGCCAAGAGACCCAGTACTTC.

The chain joins TRBV5-1 to TRBJ2-5; tentative D call: TRBD2 (5 bases). The germline V gene encodes CDR1 SGHRS and CDR2 YFSETQ. The CDR3 runs to 15 residues. Trimming stripped 6 bases from V and 5 bases from J, with 20 bases between. For the CDR3, the DNA is TGCGCCAGCAAGGACGGGAAAACTACCTGGGAGACCCAGTACTTC. The encoded protein is CASKDGKTTWETQYF.

This rearrangement joins TRBV7-9 to TRBJ2-1; TRBD1 aligns across 8 bases. The CDR3 sequence is 16 residues long. J was trimmed by 5 bases and V by 3 bases; bases with no gene match: 9. Germline V lookup: CDR1 SEHNR, CDR2 FQNEAQ (reference sequence). CDR3 protein: CASSLGGTGKNNEQFF. CDR3 DNA sequence: TGTGCCAGCAGCTTGGGTGGGACAGGAAAAAACAATGAGCAGTTCTTC.

This sequence joins TRBV13 and TRBJ2-7, with D perhaps matching TRBD1 (6 bases). CDR3 size: 15 residues. CDR1 and CDR2 from the germline V gene are PRHDT and FYEKMQ (reference sequence). Trimming removed 5 bases at V and 0 bases at J, with 14 bases between. CDR3 nucleotide sequence: TGTGCCAGCAGCCCCCAGGACAGACTCTCCTACGAGCAGTACTTC. This translates into CASSPQDRLSYEQYF.

The chain joins TRBV5-6 to TRBJ2-2; D is undetermined. Germline CDR1 is SGHDT and CDR2 is YYEEEE. This CDR3 has 13 amino acids. V lost 5 bases and J lost 5, with 10 bases in between. The chain's CDR3 is CASRYRVTGELFF. CDR3 in DNA: TGTGCCAGCAGATATCGGGTAACCGGGGAGCTGTTTTTT.

With regard to this clone: The same CDR3 arises from other DNA sequences in this sample as well. The chain couples TRBV27 to TRBJ1-2, with D possibly TRBD1 on 6 matching bases. V lost 2 bases and J lost 2, with 9 bases in between. CDR1 and CDR2 from the germline V gene are MNHEY and SMNVEV (reference sequence). The CDR3 covers 14 residues. This CDR3 reads CASSLTGSNYGYTF. CDR3 coding DNA: TGTGCCAGCAGTTTAACAGGGTCCAACTATGGCTACACCTTC.

This chain connects TRBV4-1 to TRBJ2-1; possible D gene TRBD2, 6 bases. Trimming left V 5 bases short and J 0 bases short, with 14 bases between. The CDR3 is made up of 16 amino acids. CDR1 is MGHRA, CDR2 YSYEKL, per germline. This CDR3 is CASSTKTSPSYNEQFF. CDR3 in DNA: TGCGCCAGCAGCACCAAAACTAGCCCCTCCTACAATGAGCAGTTCTTC.

V usage is TRBV6-1 and J usage is TRBJ2-7; 9 nucleotides align to TRBD2. The trim removed 3 bases at V and 2 bases at J, leaving 5 bases unmatched. This CDR3 has 15 amino acids. Germline V gives CDR1 MNHNS, CDR2 SASEGT. CDR3 in amino acids: CASSDLGLAPYEQYF. The CDR3, as DNA: TGTGCCAGCAGTGATTTGGGACTAGCTCCCTACGAGCAGTACTTC.

V and J are TRBV19 and TRBJ2-7; D gene ambiguous. This CDR3 has 16 amino acids. Trimming stripped 5 bases from V and 1 base from J, with 18 bases between. Germline V CDR1 and CDR2: LNHDA, SQIVND (reference sequence). The CDR3 coding sequence is TGTGCCAGTAGTGCTCGGACCAGCCCTGGGTCCTACGAGCAGTACTTC. This sequence encodes CASSARTSPGSYEQYF.

The chain recombines TRBV7-9 with TRBJ2-1; perhaps TRBD2 as D (5 bases). Germline V CDR1 and CDR2: SEHNR, FQNEAQ (reference sequence). The CDR3 sequence is 11 residues long. V was cut by 5 bases and J by 14 bases, with 13 bases left in between. The CDR3 loop reads CASSPDFREFF. CDR3 DNA: TGTGCCAGCAGCCCGGACTTCCGGGAGTTCTTC.

The V and J genes are TRBV28 and TRBJ2-3; D is perhaps TRBD1 (5 bases). Trimming removed 4 bases at V and 2 bases at J, with 13 bases between. The V gene's germline CDR1 is MDHEN and CDR2 SYDVKM. The CDR3 totals 15 residues. DNA of the CDR3: TGTGCCAGCAGTTCTCGGACACGATCCACAGATACGCAGTATTTT. This gives the protein CASSSRTRSTDTQYF.

As for this clone: Its ends do not fully match the called genes, so a read error is possible. The chain combines TRBV27 with TRBJ1-1; D gene uncertain. This CDR3 is 15 amino acids long. Germline-derived CDR1 and CDR2 are MNHEY and SMNVEV (reference sequence). CDR3 bases: TGTGCCAGCAGCTTATCCCCACCTCCGGGCGGTGAAGCTTTCTTT. Amino acids: CASSLSPPPGGEAFF.

The rearrangement links TRBV2 to TRBJ2-1; either TRBD1 or TRBD2 may fit D (5 bases each). The CDR3 spans 16 residues. Deletions cut 7 bases from V and 0 bases from J, with 16 bases between. Germline CDR1 and CDR2: SNHLY and FYNNEI. DNA for the CDR3: TGTGCCAGCACCCTCCGCTCGGGGCCCTCCTACAATGAGCAGTTCTTC. It is translated as CASTLRSGPSYNEQFF.

The chain recombines TRBV6-1 with TRBJ2-1; TRBD2 matches at 11 bases. After removal of 10 bases from V and 7 bases from J, the junction contained 9 bases not matched to a gene. CDR3 size: 14 residues. Germline lookup yields CDR1 MNHNS and CDR2 SASEGT. For the CDR3, the DNA is TGTGCCACCATGACTAGCGGGATTTCTAATGAGCAGTTCTTC. Protein product: CATMTSGISNEQFF.

CDR3 DNA sequence: TGCGCCAGCAGCCAAGATCTTCGAAGTGGAACCTACAATGAGCAGTTCTTC. Amino acid sequence: CASSQDLRSGTYNEQFF. This chain links TRBV4-1 with TRBJ2-1; D gene uncertain. Germline assignment: CDR1 MGHRA and CDR2 YSYEKL. V lost 0 bases to trimming and J lost 2 bases, with 14 bases between them. This CDR3 has 17 amino acids.

The genes are TRBV7-8 and TRBJ2-7; D is unresolved. V was clipped by 5 bases and J by 0 bases, with 14 bases between them. Per germline, CDR1 SGHVS and CDR2 FQNEAQ. The CDR3 length is 15 residues. This chain's CDR3 is CASSPTSSSSYEQYF. The CDR3 DNA is TGTGCCAGCAGCCCCACTTCGTCGAGCTCCTACGAGCAGTACTTC.

This clone was counted a few times. The V and J genes are TRBV30 and TRBJ2-7; D is uncertain. V lost 1 base, J lost 5 bases, and 18 bases lay in between. The CDR3 runs 15 residues. Germline V gene sequence: CDR1 GTSNPN, CDR2 SVGIG (reference sequence). In DNA, the CDR3 is TGTGCCTGGAGTGCCAAGCCCATGGGGATCCACGAGCAGTACTTC. Encoded protein: CAWSAKPMGIHEQYF.

The chain uses TRBV5-1 and TRBJ2-7; no clear D gene. This CDR3 contains 13 residues. Trimming cost V 1 base and J 1 base, with 6 bases left between them. CDR1 is SGHRS and CDR2 is YFSETQ in the germline V gene. The CDR3 region is CASSLISSYEQYF. CDR3 DNA: TGCGCCAGCAGCTTGATCAGTTCCTACGAGCAGTACTTC.

Details on this clone: At one end the junction does not follow the germline gene, possibly because of a read error. The chain employs TRBV7-9 and TRBJ1-5, with a possible D match to TRBD1 (5 bases). The germline V gene has CDR1 SEHNR and CDR2 FQNEAQ (reference sequence). CDR3 length: 15 residues. The CDR3 DNA sequence: TGTGCCAGCAGCTATCGGACAATTAGCGATCAGCCCCAGCATTTT. Translation gives CASSYRTISDQPQHF.

The chain is built from TRBV30 and TRBJ2-1, with D perhaps matching TRBD1 (6 bases). Germline assignment: CDR1 GTSNPN and CDR2 SVGIG (reference sequence). The V and J ends lost 2 bases and 4 bases respectively, with 15 bases between them. The CDR3 is made up of 15 amino acids. CDR3 sequence: CAWSQFKQGYNEQFF. CDR3 nucleotide sequence: TGTGCCTGGAGTCAATTTAAACAGGGTTACAATGAGCAGTTCTTC.

CDR3 bases: TGTGCCTGGAGTGTCTTCAGTTACACTGAAGCTTTCTTT. Its translation is CAWSVFSYTEAFF. The J gene is TRBJ1-1, the V gene TRBV30; no firm D call. The CDR3 is 13 amino acids. Germline values: CDR1 GTSNPN, CDR2 SVGIG (reference sequence). V was shortened by 0 bases and J by 3 bases, with 8 bases between the two germline ends.

The chain joins TRBV25-1 to TRBJ2-7, with D tentatively TRBD1 (5 bases). The CDR3 loop spans 12 amino acids. Germline CDR1 reads MGHDK; CDR2 reads SYGVNS. The germline V and J ends were trimmed by 8 bases and 0 bases, with 8 bases remaining between them. In nucleotides, the CDR3 is TGTGCCAGCGGGGCAGACTCCTACGAGCAGTACTTC. This gives the protein CASGADSYEQYF.

This chain joins TRBV5-1 and TRBJ2-7; D is unclear. The V and J ends lost 0 bases and 2 bases respectively, with 9 bases between them. CDR1 and CDR2 (germline): SGHRS, YFSETQ. The CDR3 runs 14 residues. The CDR3: CASSLEWGTYEQYF. In DNA form, the CDR3 reads TGCGCCAGCAGCTTGGAATGGGGTACCTACGAGCAGTACTTC.

This clone was seen once. The chain joins TRBV2 to TRBJ1-4; unclear D gene. Per the germline V gene, CDR1 is SNHLY and CDR2 is FYNNEI. This CDR3 is 12 amino acids long. V was clipped by 8 bases and J by 2 bases, with 6 bases between them. This chain's CDR3 is CASLATNEKLFF. The DNA for the CDR3 is TGTGCCAGCCTCGCGACTAATGAAAAACTGTTTTTT.

The J gene is TRBJ2-7, the V gene TRBV10-1, with 11 bases that match TRBD2. Germline trimming cut 9 bases from V and 4 bases from J; bases unmatched to any gene: 11. The CDR3 runs to 15 residues. Germline CDR1 and CDR2: WNHNN and SYGVQD (reference sequence). Here the CDR3 reads CASRSPGLAVYEQYF. In nucleotides, the CDR3 is TGCGCCAGTAGATCACCGGGACTAGCGGTGTACGAGCAGTACTTC.

Turning to this clone: The junction does not match germline at one end; this may be a read error. The CDR3 nucleotides are TGTGCCGGCAGTTTGATAGGGGTAACTCAGCCCCAGCATTTT. The encoded protein is CAGSLIGVTQPQHF. The V and J genes are TRBV28 and TRBJ1-5, with D possibly TRBD1 on 5 matching bases. CDR1 and CDR2 (germline): MDHEN, SYDVKM. This CDR3 contains 14 residues.